This is a list of T cell receptor beta chains from one sample in a study of OX40 agonist ivuxolimab in advanced cancers. Sequencing was performed with immunoSEQ multiplex PCR; in TCRdb, only in-frame clones are kept and a portion is missing. In the table there are some 74,000 clones, approximately 85% of which are singletons. The sequences come from CD4+ or CD8+ T cells sorted from blood, collected in a trial of the OX40 agonist ivuxolimab. The receptor source for this set is an adult with an advanced solid tumor such as melanoma, head and neck, liver or kidney cancer. Both conserved end residues are part of each CDR3. D genes are given only for firm matches. Expanded clones are given a class, and other clones once, few, many or no size at all.

V,J,D,size,CDR3,DNA
TRBV9,TRBJ1-1,-,-,CASSVDGQSLNEAFF,TGTGCCAGCAGCGTAGATGGACAGTCACTCAACGAAGCTTTCTTT
TRBV11-3,TRBJ2-1,-,-,CASSLNSHYEQFF,TGTGCCAGCAGCCTAAACTCCCACTATGAGCAGTTCTTC
TRBV14,TRBJ2-1,TRBD2,-,CASSPLARTSGDNEQFF,TGTGCCAGCAGCCCGTTGGCCAGGACTAGCGGAGACAATGAGCAGTTCTTC
TRBV6-1,TRBJ2-7,TRBD2,-,CASSRGLAETYEQYF,TGTGCCAGCAGCCGGGGACTAGCGGAAACCTACGAGCAGTACTTC
TRBV2,TRBJ1-2,-,-,CASNDGPNYGYTF,TGTGCCAGCAATGACGGACCTAACTATGGCTACACCTTC
TRBV7-9,TRBJ1-1,-,-,CASSLGQANTEAFF,TGTGCCAGCAGCTTAGGACAGGCGAACACTGAAGCTTTCTTT
TRBV7-2,TRBJ2-5,TRBD2,-,CASSHRLAGYQETQYF,TGTGCCAGCAGCCACCGACTAGCGGGGTACCAAGAGACCCAGTACTTC
TRBV7-3,TRBJ2-1,TRBD2,-,CASSLDTAGIGEQFF,TGTGCCAGCAGCCTTGATACAGCGGGGATCGGTGAGCAGTTCTTC
TRBV5-1,TRBJ1-2,TRBD1,-,CASSSTGNYGYTF,TGCGCCAGCAGCTCGACAGGGAACTATGGCTACACCTTC
TRBV9,TRBJ2-7,-,-,CASSVVQGSEQYF,TGTGCCAGCAGCGTAGTACAGGGCAGCGAGCAGTACTTC
TRBV18,TRBJ1-1,-,few,CASSSRGAEAFF,TGTGCCAGCTCATCTAGGGGCGCTGAAGCTTTCTTT
TRBV21-1,TRBJ1-4,-,few,CATLGDRDLNLPRNEKLFF,TGTGCCACCCTCGGGGACAGGGACTTAAACCTACCTAGAAATGAAAAACTGTTTTTT
TRBV19,TRBJ1-1,-,-,CASSNSGLPTEAFF,TGTGCCAGTAGCAATTCCGGACTCCCCACTGAAGCTTTCTTT
TRBV27,TRBJ2-7,TRBD2,-,CASSLTSGYEQYF,TGTGCCAGCAGTCTTACTAGCGGCTACGAGCAGTACTTC
TRBV6-5,TRBJ1-2,-,-,CASSYSFQSGSYGYTF,TGTGCCAGCAGTTACTCGTTCCAGTCCGGGTCCTATGGCTACACCTTC
TRBV6-6,TRBJ1-1,-,-,CASSYQGNTEAFF,TGTGCCAGCAGTTACCAGGGGAACACTGAAGCTTTCTTT
TRBV2,TRBJ1-5,-,-,CASSVFRFNQPQHF,TGTGCCAGCAGTGTTTTCCGGTTCAATCAGCCCCAGCATTTT
TRBV9,TRBJ2-4,-,-,CASSVGRNSKNIQYF,TGTGCCAGCAGCGTAGGAAGGAACTCCAAAAACATTCAGTACTTC
TRBV6-5,TRBJ2-1,TRBD2,-,CASSPGTSGVNEQFF,TGTGCCAGCAGTCCCGGGACTAGCGGGGTAAATGAGCAGTTCTTC
TRBV5-6,TRBJ2-1,-,-,CASSFISGAASHNEQFF,TGTGCCAGCAGCTTTATCTCCGGGGCCGCTTCCCACAATGAGCAGTTCTTC
TRBV9,TRBJ1-1,TRBD1,few,CASSPRQGDTEAFF,TGTGCCAGCAGCCCCCGACAGGGTGACACTGAAGCTTTCTTT
TRBV6-5,TRBJ1-6,-,few,CASRWTYNSPLHF,TGTGCCAGCAGGTGGACTTATAATTCACCCCTCCACTTT
TRBV15,TRBJ2-5,-,-,CATSRVSQETQYF,TGTGCCACCAGCAGAGTGTCCCAAGAGACCCAGTACTTC
TRBV27,TRBJ2-5,-,-,CASSLYLQSQETQYF,TGTGCCAGCAGTTTATATCTGCAGTCACAAGAGACCCAGTACTTC
TRBV10-2,TRBJ1-6,TRBD1,once,CASSDGQGNSPLHF,TGCGCCAGCAGTGATGGACAGGGGAATTCACCCCTCCACTTT
TRBV28,TRBJ2-2,TRBD1,-,CASTPADRDKGELFF,TGTGCCAGCACCCCCGCGGACAGGGACAAAGGGGAGCTGTTTTTT
TRBV14,TRBJ2-7,TRBD2,-,CASSSRLAGEQYF,TGTGCCAGCAGCTCCCGACTAGCGGGTGAGCAGTACTTC